This TCR beta chain was found in a study of OX40 agonist ivuxolimab in advanced cancers. Study-wide context: Mean age 60 years, range about 23 to 80; 82.7% male.

Sequenced by immunoSEQ multiplex PCR; TCRdb stores in-frame clones only, minus some. The repertoire consists of roughly 50,000 clones, with approximately 90% occurring once and the leading ten covering around 9.3%. Sequencing used CD4+ or CD8+ T cells sorted from blood, obtained in a trial of the OX40 agonist ivuxolimab. The sequence came from an adult with an advanced solid tumor such as melanoma, head and neck, liver or kidney cancer.

The CDR3 loop reads CASSLGTPIGGYTF. Here the CDR3 DNA reads TGTGCCAGCAGCTTAGGGACACCCATCGGTGGCTACACCTTC. The gene calls are TRBV7-9 and TRBJ1-2; D might be TRBD1 (5 bases). Deletions cut 1 base from V and 7 bases from J, with 13 bases between. This CDR3 is built from 14 residues. CDR1 is SEHNR, CDR2 FQNEAQ, per germline (reference sequence).